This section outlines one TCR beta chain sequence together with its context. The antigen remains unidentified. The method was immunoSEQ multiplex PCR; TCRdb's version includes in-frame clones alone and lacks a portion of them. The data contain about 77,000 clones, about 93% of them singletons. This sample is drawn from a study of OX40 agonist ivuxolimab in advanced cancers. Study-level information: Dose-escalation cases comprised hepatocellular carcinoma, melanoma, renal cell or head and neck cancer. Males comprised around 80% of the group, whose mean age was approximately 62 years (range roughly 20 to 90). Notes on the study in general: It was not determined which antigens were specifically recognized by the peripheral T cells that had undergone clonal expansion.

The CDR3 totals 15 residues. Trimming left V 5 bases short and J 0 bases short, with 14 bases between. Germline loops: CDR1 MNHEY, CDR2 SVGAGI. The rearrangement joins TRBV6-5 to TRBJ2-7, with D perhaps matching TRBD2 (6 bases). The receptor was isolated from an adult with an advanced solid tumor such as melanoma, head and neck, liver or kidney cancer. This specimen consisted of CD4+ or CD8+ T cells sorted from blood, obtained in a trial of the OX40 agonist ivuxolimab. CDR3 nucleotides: TGTGCCAGCAGTCTGAGTGGGAGGCCCTCCTACGAGCAGTACTTC. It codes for CASSLSGRPSYEQYF.